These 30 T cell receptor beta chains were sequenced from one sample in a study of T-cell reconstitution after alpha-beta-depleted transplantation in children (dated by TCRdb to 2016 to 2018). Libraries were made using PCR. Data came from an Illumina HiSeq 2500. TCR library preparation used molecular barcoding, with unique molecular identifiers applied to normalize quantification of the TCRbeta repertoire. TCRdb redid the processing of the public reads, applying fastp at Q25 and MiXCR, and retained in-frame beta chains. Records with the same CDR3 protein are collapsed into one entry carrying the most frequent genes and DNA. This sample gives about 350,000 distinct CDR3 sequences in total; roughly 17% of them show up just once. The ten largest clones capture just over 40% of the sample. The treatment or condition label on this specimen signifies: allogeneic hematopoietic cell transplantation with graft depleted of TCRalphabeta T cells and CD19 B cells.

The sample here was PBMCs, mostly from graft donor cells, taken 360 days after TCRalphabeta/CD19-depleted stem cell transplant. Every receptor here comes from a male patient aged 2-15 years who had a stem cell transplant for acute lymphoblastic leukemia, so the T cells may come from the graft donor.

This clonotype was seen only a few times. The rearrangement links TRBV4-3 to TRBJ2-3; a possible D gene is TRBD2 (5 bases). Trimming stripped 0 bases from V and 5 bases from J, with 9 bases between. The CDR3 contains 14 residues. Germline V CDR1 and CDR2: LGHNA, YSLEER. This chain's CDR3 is CASSQDDGEDTQYF. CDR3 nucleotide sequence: TGCGCCAGCAGCCAAGATGACGGGGAAGATACGCAGTATTTT.

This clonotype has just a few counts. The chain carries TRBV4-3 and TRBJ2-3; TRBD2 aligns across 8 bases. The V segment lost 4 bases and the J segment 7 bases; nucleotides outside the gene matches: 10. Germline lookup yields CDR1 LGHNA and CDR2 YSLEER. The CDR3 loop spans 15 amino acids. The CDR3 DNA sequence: TGCGCCAGCAGCCGAGAGCCTTTAGCGGGAAATACGCAGTATTTT. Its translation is CASSREPLAGNTQYF.

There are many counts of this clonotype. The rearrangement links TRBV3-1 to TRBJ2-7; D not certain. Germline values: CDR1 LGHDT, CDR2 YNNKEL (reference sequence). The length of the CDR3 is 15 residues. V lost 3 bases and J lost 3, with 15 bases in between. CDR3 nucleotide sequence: TGTGCCAGCAGCCAGACCTCGTACGACATCTACGAGCAGTACTTC. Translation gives CASSQTSYDIYEQYF.

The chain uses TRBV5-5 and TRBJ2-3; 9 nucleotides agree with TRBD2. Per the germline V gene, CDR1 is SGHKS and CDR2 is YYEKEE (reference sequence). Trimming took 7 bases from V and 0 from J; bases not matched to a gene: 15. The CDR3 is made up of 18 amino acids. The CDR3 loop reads CASQWDGGRVYSTDTQYF. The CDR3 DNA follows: TGTGCCAGCCAATGGGACGGCGGGAGGGTTTATAGCACAGATACGCAGTATTTT.

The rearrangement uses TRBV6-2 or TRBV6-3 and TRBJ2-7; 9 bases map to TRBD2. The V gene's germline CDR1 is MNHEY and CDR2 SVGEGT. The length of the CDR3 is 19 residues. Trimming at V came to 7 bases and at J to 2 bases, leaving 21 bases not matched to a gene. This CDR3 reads CASMEFGGRAFRSPYEQYF. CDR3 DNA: TGTGCCAGCATGGAATTTGGCGGGAGGGCCTTCCGGAGCCCCTACGAGCAGTACTTC.

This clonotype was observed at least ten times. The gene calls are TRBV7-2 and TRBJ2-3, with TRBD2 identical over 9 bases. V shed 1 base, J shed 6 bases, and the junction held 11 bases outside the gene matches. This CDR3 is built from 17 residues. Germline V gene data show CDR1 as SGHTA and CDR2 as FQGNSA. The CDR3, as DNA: TGTGCCAGCAGCTTAGTGGGACTAGCATTGAGAGGGGATACGCAGTATTTT. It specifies CASSLVGLALRGDTQYF. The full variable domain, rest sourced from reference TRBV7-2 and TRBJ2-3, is GAGVSQSPSNKVTEKGKDVELRCDPISGHTALYWYRQSLGQGLEFLIYFQGNSAPDKSGLPSDRFSAERTGGSVSTLTIQRTQQEDSAVYLCASSLVGLALRGDTQYFGPGTRLTVL.

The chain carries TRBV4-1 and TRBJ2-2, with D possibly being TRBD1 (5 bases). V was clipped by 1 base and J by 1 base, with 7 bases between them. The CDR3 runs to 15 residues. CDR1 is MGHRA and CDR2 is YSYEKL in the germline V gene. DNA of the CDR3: TGCGCCAGCAGCCAAGTGACAGTGAACACCGGGGAGCTGTTTTTT. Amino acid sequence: CASSQVTVNTGELFF.

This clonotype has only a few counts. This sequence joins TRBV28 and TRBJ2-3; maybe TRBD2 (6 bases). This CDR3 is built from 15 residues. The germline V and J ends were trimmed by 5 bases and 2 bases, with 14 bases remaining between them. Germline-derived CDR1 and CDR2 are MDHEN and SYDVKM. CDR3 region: CASSPLGDSTDTQYF. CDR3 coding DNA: TGTGCCAGCAGTCCCCTTGGGGACTCCACAGATACGCAGTATTTT.

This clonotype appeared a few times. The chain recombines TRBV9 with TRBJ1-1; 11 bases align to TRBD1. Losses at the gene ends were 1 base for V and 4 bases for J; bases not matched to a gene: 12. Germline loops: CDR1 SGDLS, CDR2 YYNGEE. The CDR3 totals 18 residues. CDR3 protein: CASSVNLGQGAGGTEAFF. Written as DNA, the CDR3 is TGTGCCAGCAGCGTAAACCTAGGACAGGGGGCGGGGGGCACTGAAGCTTTCTTT. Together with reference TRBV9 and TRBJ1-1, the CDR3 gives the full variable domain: DSGVTQTPKHLITATGQRVTLRCSPRSGDLSVYWYQQSLDQGLQFLIQYYNGEERAKGNILERFSAQQFPDLHSELNLSSLELGDSALYFCASSVNLGQGAGGTEAFFGQGTRLTVV.

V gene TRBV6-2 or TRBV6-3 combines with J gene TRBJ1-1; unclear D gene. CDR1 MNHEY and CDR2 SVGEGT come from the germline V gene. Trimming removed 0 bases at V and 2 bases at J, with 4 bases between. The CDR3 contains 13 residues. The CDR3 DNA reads TGTGCCAGCAGTTACTCCTTCAACACTGAAGCTTTCTTT. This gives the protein CASSYSFNTEAFF.

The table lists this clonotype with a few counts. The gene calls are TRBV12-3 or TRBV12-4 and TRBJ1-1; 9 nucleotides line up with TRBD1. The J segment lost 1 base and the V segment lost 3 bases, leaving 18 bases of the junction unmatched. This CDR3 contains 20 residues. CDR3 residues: CASSFSSSGQGRWPNTEAFF. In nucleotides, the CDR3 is TGTGCCAGCAGTTTCTCTTCCTCCGGACAGGGGAGATGGCCGAACACTGAAGCTTTCTTT.

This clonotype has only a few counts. The CDR3 region has the DNA TGTGCCAGCAGCTTACAGGGACTAGCCTCGTACAATGAGCAGTTCTTC. This encodes CASSLQGLASYNEQFF. The V and J genes are TRBV11-2 and TRBJ2-1, with 9 bases that match TRBD2. From germline, CDR1 is SGHAT and CDR2 FQNNGV. CDR3 length: 16 amino acids. The junction had 6 bases not matched to a gene; V was cut back by 2 bases and J by 4 bases.

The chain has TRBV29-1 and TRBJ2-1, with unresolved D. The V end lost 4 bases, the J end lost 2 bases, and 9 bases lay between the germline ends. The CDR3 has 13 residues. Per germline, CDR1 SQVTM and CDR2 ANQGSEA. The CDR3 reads CSVVDGAYNEQFF. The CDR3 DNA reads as TGCAGCGTTGTAGATGGAGCCTACAATGAGCAGTTCTTC.

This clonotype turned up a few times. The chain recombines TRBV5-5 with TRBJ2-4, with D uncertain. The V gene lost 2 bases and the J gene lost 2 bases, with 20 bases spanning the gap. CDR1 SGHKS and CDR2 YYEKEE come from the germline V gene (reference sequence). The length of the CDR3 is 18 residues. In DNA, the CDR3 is TGTGCCAGCAGCTTACCGTTAGCCTGGCCGACTTCCAAAAACATTCAGTACTTC. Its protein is CASSLPLAWPTSKNIQYF.

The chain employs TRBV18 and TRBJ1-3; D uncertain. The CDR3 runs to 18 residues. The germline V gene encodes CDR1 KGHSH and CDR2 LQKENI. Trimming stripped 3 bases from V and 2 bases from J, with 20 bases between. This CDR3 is CASSPTPGGGSTGNTIYF. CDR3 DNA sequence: TGTGCCAGCTCACCGACCCCGGGAGGCGGGTCTACTGGAAACACCATATATTTT.

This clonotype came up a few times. DNA of the CDR3: TGTGCCAGCAGTGAATGGGGCGGGGTAGTCGGCACAGATACGCAGTATTTT. Protein: CASSEWGGVVGTDTQYF. This sequence joins TRBV6-1 and TRBJ2-3; maybe TRBD2 (6 bases). Germline V gene data show CDR1 as MNHNS and CDR2 as SASEGT. There are 17 residues in the CDR3. Between the trimmed V and J ends, which lost 2 bases and 1 base, there was a span of 16 bases.

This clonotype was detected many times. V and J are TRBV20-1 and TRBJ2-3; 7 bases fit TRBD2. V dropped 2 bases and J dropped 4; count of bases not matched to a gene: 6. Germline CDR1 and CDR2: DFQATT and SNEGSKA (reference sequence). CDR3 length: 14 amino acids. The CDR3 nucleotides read TGCAGTGCTAGAAGAGGTAGCGGGCCAGATACGCAGTATTTT. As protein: CSARRGSGPDTQYF.

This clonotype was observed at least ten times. CDR3 loop: CASSIGQRTYNEQFF. The CDR3 DNA reads TGTGCCAGCAGTATCGGTCAGCGTACGTACAATGAGCAGTTCTTC. The chain uses TRBV12-3 or TRBV12-4 and TRBJ2-1; D is undetermined. Trimming shortened V by 5 bases and J by 4 bases, and 15 bases separated the two germline ends. This CDR3 contains 15 residues.

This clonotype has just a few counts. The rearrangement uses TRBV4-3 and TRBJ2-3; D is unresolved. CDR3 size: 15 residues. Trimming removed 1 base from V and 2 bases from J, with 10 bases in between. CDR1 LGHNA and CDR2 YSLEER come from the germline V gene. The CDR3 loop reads CASSQGAFDTDTQYF. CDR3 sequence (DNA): TGCGCCAGCAGCCAAGGGGCTTTCGACACAGATACGCAGTATTTT.

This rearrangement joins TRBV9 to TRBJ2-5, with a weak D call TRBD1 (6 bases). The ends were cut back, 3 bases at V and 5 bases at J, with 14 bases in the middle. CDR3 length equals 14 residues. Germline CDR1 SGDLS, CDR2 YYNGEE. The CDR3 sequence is CASSETGTWETQYF. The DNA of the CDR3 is TGTGCCAGCAGCGAGACAGGTACCTGGGAGACCCAGTACTTC. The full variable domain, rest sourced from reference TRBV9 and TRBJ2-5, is DSGVTQTPKHLITATGQRVTLRCSPRSGDLSVYWYQQSLDQGLQFLIQYYNGEERAKGNILERFSAQQFPDLHSELNLSSLELGDSALYFCASSETGTWETQYFGPGTRLLVL.

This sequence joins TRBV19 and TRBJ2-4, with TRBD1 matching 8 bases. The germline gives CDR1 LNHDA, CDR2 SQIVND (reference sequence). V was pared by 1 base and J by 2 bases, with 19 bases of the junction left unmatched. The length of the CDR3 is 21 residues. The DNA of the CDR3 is TGTGCCAGTAGTATAGCGTCTTTGGGACAGGCTTGGAAGCGGTCCAAAAACATTCAGTACTTC. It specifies CASSIASLGQAWKRSKNIQYF.

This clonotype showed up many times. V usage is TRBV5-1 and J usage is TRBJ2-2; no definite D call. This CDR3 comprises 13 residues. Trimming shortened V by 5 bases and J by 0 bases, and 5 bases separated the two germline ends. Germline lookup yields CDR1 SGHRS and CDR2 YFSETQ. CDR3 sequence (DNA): TGCGCCAGCAGGGCTTCGAACACCGGGGAGCTGTTTTTT. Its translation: CASRASNTGELFF. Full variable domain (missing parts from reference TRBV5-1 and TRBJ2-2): KAGVTQTPRYLIKTRGQQVTLSCSPISGHRSVSWYQQTPGQGLQFLFEYFSETQRNKGNFPGRFSGRQFSNSRSEMNVSTLELGDSALYLCASRASNTGELFFGEGSRLTVL.

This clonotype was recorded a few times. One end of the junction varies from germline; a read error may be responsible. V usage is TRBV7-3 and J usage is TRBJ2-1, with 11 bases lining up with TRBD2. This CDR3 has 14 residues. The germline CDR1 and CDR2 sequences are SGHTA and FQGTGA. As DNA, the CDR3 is TGTGCCAGCAGTTTAATAGCGGGAGGGAATGAGCAGTTCTTC. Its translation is CASSLIAGGNEQFF. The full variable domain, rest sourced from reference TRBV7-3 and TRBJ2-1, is GAGVSQTPSNKVTEKGKYVELRCDPISGHTALYWYRQSLGQGPEFLIYFQGTGAADDSGLPNDRFFAVRPEGSVSTLKIQRTERGDSAVYLCASSLIAGGNEQFFGPGTRLTVL.

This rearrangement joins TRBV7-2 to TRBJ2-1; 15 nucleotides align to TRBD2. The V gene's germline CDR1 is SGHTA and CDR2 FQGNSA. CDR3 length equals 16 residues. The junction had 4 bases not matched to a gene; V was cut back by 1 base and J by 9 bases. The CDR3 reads CASSLGTSGRVGEQFF. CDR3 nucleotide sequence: TGTGCCAGCAGCTTAGGGACTAGCGGGAGGGTTGGTGAGCAGTTCTTC.

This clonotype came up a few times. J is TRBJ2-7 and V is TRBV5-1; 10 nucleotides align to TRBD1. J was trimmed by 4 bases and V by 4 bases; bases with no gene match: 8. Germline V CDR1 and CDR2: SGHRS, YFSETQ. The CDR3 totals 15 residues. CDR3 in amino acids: CASSPVGGQGYEQYF. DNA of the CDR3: TGCGCCAGCAGCCCGGTAGGGGGACAGGGGTACGAGCAGTACTTC. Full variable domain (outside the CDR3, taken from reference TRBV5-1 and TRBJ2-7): KAGVTQTPRYLIKTRGQQVTLSCSPISGHRSVSWYQQTPGQGLQFLFEYFSETQRNKGNFPGRFSGRQFSNSRSEMNVSTLELGDSALYLCASSPVGGQGYEQYFGPGTRLTVT.

The CDR3 is CASSYSAGNTEAFF. The CDR3 coding sequence is TGTGCCAGCAGTTACTCGGCAGGCAACACTGAAGCTTTCTTT. The genes are TRBV6-2 or TRBV6-3 and TRBJ1-1; the D is unclear. The CDR3 is 14 residues long. The V gene lost 0 bases and the J gene lost 2 bases, with 7 bases spanning the gap. The V gene's germline CDR1 is MNHEY and CDR2 SVGEGT.

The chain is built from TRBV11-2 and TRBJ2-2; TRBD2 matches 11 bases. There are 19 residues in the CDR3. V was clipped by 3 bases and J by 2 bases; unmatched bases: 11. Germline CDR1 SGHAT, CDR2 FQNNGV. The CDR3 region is CASSFSPGTSGSNTGELFF. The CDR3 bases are TGTGCCAGCAGCTTTTCCCCGGGAACTAGCGGGAGTAACACCGGGGAGCTGTTTTTT.

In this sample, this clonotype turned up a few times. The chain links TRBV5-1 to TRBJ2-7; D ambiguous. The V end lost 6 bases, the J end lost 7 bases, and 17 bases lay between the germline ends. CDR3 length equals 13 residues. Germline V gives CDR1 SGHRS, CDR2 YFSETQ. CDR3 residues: CASTNRLDREQYF. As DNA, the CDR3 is TGCGCCAGCACCAATCGCCTTGACCGGGAGCAGTACTTC.

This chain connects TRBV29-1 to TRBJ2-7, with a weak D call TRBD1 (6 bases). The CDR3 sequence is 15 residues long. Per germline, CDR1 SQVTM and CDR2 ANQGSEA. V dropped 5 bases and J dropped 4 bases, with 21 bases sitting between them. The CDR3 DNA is TGCAGCGTTAGGGGGAACCCACCGCACTTTTACGAGCAGTACTTC. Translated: CSVRGNPPHFYEQYF.

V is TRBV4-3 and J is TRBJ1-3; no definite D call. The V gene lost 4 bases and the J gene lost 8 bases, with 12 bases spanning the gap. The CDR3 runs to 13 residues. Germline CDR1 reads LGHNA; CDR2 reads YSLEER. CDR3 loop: CASSPEGGDTIYF. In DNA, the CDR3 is TGCGCCAGCAGCCCCGAAGGAGGAGACACCATATATTTT.